The clone carrying this TCR beta chain was counted ten times or more. What it recognizes is unknown. This related bone marrow graft donor gave peripheral blood on the day of marrow donation. Data came from immunoSEQ multiplex PCR; TCRdb stores just in-frame clones and leaves some out. The repertoire has about 40,000 clones, none seen only once; the ten largest take 4% to 5.5%. This CDR3 has 15 residues. The germline CDR1 and CDR2 sequences are SGHTA and FQGNSA. V was clipped by 5 bases and J by 0 bases, with 11 bases between them. These data originate in a study of T cells after posttransplantation cyclophosphamide. Findings and limits, study-wide: After PTCy, TRB diversity resembled that of CNI/methotrexate controls. Tissue-infiltrating T cells from skin or gut overlapped little with blood T cells. Donor CD8+ memory clones often dominated recipient blood repertoires at later times.

The chain combines TRBV7-2 with TRBJ1-3; possibly TRBD1 for D (5 bases). The sequencing input was PBMCs. This clonotype was sampled from a woman in her forties or fifties in good health and a related stem cell transplant donor. The CDR3 DNA reads as TGTGCCAGCAGCCAAGGGAGGGGCTCTGGAAACACCATATATTTT. Encoded protein: CASSQGRGSGNTIYF.